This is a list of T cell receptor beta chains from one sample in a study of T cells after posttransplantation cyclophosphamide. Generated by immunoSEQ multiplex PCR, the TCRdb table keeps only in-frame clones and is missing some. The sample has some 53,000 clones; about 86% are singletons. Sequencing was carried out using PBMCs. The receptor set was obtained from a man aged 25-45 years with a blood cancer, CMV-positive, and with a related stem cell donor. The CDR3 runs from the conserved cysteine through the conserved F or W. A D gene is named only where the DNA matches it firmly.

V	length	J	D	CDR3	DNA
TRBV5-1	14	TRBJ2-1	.	CASSSVGGRSEQFF	TGCGCCAGCAGCTCGGTGGGGGGAAGATCTGAGCAGTTCTTC
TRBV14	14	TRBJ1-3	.	CASSPTRAGNTIYF	TGTGCCAGCAGCCCCACGCGGGCTGGAAACACCATATATTTT
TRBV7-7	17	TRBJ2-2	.	CASSARPAPITGGELFF	TGTGCCAGCAGCGCCCGCCCTGCGCCGATTACGGGGGGGGAGCTGTTTTTT
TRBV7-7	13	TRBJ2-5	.	CASSSNTRGTQYF	TGTGCTAGCAGCTCAAACACCCGTGGGACCCAGTACTTC
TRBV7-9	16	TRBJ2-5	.	CASSRIGAEYQETQYF	TGTGCCAGCAGCCGAATTGGAGCGGAGTACCAAGAGACCCAGTACTTC
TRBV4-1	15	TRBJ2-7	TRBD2	CASSPGHTGGYEQYF	TGCGCCAGCAGCCCGGGACACACGGGAGGGTACGAGCAGTACTTC
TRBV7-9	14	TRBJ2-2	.	CAVPGLPTTGELFF	TGTGCCGTCCCGGGACTCCCAACCACCGGGGAGCTGTTTTTT
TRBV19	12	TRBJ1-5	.	CASNGGHQPQHF	TGTGCCAGTAACGGGGGGCATCAGCCCCAGCATTTT
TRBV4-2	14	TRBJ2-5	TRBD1	CASSPDRVRETQYF	TGTGCCAGCAGCCCGGACAGGGTTCGAGAGACCCAGTACTTC
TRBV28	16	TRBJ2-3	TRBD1	CASRRSQGFSTDTQYF	TGTGCCAGCAGACGATCACAGGGGTTCTCCACAGATACGCAGTATTTT